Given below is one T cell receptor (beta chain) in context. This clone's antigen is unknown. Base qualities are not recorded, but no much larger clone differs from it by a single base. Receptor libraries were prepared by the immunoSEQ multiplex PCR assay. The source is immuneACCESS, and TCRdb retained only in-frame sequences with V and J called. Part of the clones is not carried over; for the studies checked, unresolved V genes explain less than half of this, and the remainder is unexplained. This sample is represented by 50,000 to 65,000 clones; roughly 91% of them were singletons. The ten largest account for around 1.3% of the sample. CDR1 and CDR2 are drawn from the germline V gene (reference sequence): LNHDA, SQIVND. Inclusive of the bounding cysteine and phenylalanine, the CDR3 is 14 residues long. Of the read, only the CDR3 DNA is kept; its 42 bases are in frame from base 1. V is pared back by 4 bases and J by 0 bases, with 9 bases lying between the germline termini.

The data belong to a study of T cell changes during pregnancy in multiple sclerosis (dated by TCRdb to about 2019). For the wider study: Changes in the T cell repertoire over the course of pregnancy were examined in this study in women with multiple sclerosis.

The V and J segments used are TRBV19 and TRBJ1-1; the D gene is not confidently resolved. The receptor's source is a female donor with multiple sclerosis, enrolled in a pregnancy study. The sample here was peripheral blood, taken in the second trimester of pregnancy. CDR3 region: CASSTSTVNTEAFF. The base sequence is TGTGCCAGTAGTACCTCCACAGTGAACACTGAAGCTTTCTTT.